This T cell receptor (beta chain) appears in the sequencing data of a study of patients and donors after allogeneic stem cell transplantation (TCRdb year 2020). This clonotype was found a few times. No cognate antigen has been identified for it. No base qualities exist here, and no much larger clone lies one base off it. The germline V gene (reference sequence) supplies CDR1 LGHDT and CDR2 YNNKEL. Trimming costs V 1 base and J 9 bases, and their ends lie 22 bases apart. Counted from cysteine to phenylalanine, this CDR3 has 17 amino acids. The retained sequence is limited to the CDR3, 51 bases, with the frame set at the first base. Library preparation used RT-PCR. Instrument on record: NextSeq 550. The public reads were reanalyzed by TCRdb: fastp trimming at Q25, MiXCR alignment, in-frame beta chains only. Rows are combined by CDR3 protein, so each entry shows the most common genes and DNA. The sample data list over 350,000 distinct CDR3 sequences, and approximately 16% of these were observed just once. The ten most abundant clones make up 7% to 7.5% of the sample.

Sequenced input: blood, either unsorted or a sorted T cell fraction (not recorded which). Here the chain combines TRBV3-1 and TRBJ2-1; the D segment could be TRBD1, given 5 matching bases. The TCR originated in a human donor who was either an allogeneic HSCT recipient or a stem cell or donor lymphocyte infusion donor (not recorded which). It is not recorded whose cells these are; they may come from a transplant donor. The nucleotide sequence is given as TGTGCCAGCAGCCAAGCAGTACTAAAGGCAGGGTACGGTGAGCAGTTCTTC. This gives the protein CASSQAVLKAGYGEQFF.